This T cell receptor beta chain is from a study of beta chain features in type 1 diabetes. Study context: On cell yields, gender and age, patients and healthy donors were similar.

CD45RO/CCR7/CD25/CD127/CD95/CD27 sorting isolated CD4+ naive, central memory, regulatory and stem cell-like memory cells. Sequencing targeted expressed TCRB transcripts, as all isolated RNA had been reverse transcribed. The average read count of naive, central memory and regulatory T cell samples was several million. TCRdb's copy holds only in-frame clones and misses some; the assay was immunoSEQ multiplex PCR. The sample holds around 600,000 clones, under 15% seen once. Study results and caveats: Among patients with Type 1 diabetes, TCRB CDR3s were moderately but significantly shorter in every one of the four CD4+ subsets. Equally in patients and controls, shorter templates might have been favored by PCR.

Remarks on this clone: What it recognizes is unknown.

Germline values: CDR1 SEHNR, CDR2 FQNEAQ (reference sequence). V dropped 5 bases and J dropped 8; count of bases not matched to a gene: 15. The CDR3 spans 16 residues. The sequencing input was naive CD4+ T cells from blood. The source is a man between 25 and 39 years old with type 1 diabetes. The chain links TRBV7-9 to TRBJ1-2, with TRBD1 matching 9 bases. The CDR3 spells CASSPQPGQGITGYTF. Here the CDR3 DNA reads TGTGCCAGCAGCCCTCAGCCGGGACAGGGAATAACGGGCTACACCTTC.